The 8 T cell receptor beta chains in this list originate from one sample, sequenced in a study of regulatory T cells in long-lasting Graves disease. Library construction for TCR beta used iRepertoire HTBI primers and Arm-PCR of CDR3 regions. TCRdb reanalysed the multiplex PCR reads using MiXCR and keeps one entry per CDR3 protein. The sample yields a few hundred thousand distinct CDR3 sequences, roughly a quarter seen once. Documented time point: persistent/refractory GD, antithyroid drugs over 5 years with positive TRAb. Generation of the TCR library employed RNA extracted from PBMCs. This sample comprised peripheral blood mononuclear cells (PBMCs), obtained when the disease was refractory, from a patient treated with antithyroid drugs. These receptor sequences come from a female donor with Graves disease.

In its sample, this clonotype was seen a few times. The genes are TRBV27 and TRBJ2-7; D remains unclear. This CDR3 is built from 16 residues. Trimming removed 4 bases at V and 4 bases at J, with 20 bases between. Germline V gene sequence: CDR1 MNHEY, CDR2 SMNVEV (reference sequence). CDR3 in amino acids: CASSSRRDVAWYEQYF. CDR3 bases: TGTGCCAGCAGTTCCCGAAGGGATGTCGCCTGGTACGAGCAGTACTTC.

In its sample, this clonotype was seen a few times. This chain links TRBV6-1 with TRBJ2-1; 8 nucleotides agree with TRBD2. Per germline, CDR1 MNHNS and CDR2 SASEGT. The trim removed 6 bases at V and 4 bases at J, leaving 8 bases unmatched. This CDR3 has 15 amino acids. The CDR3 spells CASRTSLAGYNEQFF. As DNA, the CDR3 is TGTGCCAGCAGGACGAGCCTAGCGGGTTACAATGAGCAGTTCTTC.

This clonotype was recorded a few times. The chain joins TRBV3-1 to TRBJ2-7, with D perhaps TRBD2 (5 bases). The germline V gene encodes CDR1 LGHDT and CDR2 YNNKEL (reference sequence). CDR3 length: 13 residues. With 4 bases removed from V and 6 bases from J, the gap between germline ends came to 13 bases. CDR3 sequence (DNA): TGTGCCAGCAGCCCCCAAAGGAGGACCGAGCAGTACTTC. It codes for CASSPQRRTEQYF.

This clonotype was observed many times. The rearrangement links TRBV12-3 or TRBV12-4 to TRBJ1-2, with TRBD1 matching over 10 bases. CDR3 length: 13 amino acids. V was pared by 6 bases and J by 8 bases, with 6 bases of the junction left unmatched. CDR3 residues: CASSQPGQGGYTF. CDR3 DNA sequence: TGTGCCAGCAGCCAACCGGGACAGGGGGGCTACACCTTC.

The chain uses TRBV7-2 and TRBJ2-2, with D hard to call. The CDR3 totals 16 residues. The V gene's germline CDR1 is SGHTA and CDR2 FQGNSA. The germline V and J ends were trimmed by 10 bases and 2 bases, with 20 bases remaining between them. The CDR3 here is CATKVPRTANTGELFF. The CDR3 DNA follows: TGTGCCACCAAAGTCCCCCGGACGGCCAACACCGGGGAGCTGTTTTTT.

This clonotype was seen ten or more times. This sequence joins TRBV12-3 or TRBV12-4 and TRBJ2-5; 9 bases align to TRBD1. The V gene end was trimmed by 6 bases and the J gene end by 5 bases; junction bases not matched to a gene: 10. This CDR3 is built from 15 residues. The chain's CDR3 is CASSQQTGGHETQYF. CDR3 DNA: TGTGCCAGCAGCCAGCAGACAGGGGGGCATGAGACCCAGTACTTC.

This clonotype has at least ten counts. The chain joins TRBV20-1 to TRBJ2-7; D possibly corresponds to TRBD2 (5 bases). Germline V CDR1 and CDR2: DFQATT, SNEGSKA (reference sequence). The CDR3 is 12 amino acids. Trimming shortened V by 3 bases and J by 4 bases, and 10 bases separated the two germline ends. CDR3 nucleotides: TGCAGTGCTAGTCAGTCGGGGTACGAGCAGTACTTC. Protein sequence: CSASQSGYEQYF.

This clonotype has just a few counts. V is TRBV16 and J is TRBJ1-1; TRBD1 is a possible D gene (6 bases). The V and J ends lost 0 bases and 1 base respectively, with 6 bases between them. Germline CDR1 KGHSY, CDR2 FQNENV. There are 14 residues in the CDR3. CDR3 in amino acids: CASSQSDRNTEAFF. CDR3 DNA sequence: TGTGCCAGCAGCCAATCGGACAGGAACACTGAAGCTTTCTTT. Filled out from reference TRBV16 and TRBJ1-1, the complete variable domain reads GEEVAQTPKHLVRGEGQKAKLYCAPIKGHSYVFWYQQVLKNEFKFLISFQNENVFDETGMPKERFSAKCLPNSPCSLEIQATKLEDSAVYFCASSQSDRNTEAFFGQGTRLTVV.